This section outlines one T cell receptor beta chain sequence together with its context. Donors were nominally healthy when sampled, though unrecorded immune exposures were likely. The data were obtained in a study of cytomegalovirus exposure and HLA in healthy donors. The PCR made use of 60 Vbeta and 13 Jbeta primers. TCRdb's table, derived via immunoSEQ multiplex PCR, lists solely in-frame clones and lacks some. The repertoire has tens of thousands of clones, 79% of them found once; the top ten carry approximately 3.9%. Deletions cut 1 base from V and 6 bases from J, with 12 bases between. The V gene's germline CDR1 is SGHVS and CDR2 FQNEAQ. The CDR3 has 14 amino acids.

The V call is TRBV7-8, the J call TRBJ1-2, with D perhaps matching TRBD1 (5 bases). Sequencing was done on a sample of PBMCs. The TCR sequence derives from a woman in her thirties or forties in good health and CMV-seronegative. CDR3 region: CASSLGGGTDGYTF. CDR3 nucleotides: TGTGCCAGCAGCTTAGGCGGGGGGACGGATGGCTACACCTTC. Full variable domain (missing parts from reference TRBV7-8 and TRBJ1-2): GAGVSQSPRYKVAKRGQDVALRCDPISGHVSLFWYQQALGQGPEFLTYFQNEAQLDKSGLPSDRFFAERPEGSVSTLKIQRTQQEDSAVYLCASSLGGGTDGYTFGSGTRLTVV.